One T cell receptor (beta chain) is described in this entry. The antigen is undetermined. The sample originates from a study of T cell repertoires in cytomegalovirus infection. Study at large: Shared public TCR beta signatures pointed to both CMV infection and a matching HLA type.

V shed 6 bases and J shed 0 bases, with 9 bases lying between them. The germline CDR1 and CDR2 sequences are SQVTM and ANQGSEA. The CDR3 sequence is 12 residues long. A single record per CDR3 protein comes from TCRdb applying MiXCR to the reads. The data hold about 460,000 distinct CDR3 sequences, with about 11% observed a single time. General observations from the study: The ex vivo response showed dominance by HLA-C-restricted CMV-specific TCR beta clonotypes.

The sequence was obtained from a human donor in good health (CMV status not recorded). Some clones in this sample may be carry-over from other donors' samples. The chain employs TRBV29-1 and TRBJ2-7; TRBD2 is a possible D gene (5 bases). The sequenced sample was PBMCs. CDR3 DNA: TGCAGCGTCGAGGGAATCTCCTACGAGCAGTACTTC. Translation gives CSVEGISYEQYF.